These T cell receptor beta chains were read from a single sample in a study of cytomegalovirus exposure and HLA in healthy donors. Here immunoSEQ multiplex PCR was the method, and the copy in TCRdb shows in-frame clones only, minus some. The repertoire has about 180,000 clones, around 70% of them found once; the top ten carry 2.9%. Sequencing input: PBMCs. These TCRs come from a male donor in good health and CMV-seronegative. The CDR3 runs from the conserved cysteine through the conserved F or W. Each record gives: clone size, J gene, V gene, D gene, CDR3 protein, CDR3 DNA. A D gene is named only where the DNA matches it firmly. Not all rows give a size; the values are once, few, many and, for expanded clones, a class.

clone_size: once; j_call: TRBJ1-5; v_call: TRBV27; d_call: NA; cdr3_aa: CASSLGRGQPQHF; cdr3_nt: TGTGCCAGCAGTTTAGGGAGAGGCCAGCCCCAGCATTTT
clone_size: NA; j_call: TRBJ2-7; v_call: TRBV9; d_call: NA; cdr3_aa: CASSARPDGNSYEQYF; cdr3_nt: TGTGCCAGCAGCGCGAGACCGGACGGGAACTCCTACGAGCAGTACTTC
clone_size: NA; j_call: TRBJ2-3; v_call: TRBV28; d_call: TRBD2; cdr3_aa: CASSLTSGSTDTQYF; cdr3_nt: TGTGCCAGCAGCCTAACTAGCGGGAGCACAGATACGCAGTATTTT
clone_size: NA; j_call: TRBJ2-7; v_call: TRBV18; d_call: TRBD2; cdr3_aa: CASSSSGGQDEQYF; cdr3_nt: TGTGCCAGCTCATCCTCGGGAGGGCAAGACGAGCAGTACTTC
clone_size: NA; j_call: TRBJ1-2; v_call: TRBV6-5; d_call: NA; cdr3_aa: CASSRWWGDGYTF; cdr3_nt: TGTGCCAGCAGTAGGTGGTGGGGAGATGGCTACACCTTC
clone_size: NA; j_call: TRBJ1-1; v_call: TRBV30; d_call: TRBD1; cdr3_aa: CAWSLRTGVNTEAFF; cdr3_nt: TGTGCCTGGAGTCTTAGGACAGGGGTGAACACTGAAGCTTTCTTT
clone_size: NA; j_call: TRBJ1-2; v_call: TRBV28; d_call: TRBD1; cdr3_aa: CASRTGNGYTF; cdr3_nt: TGTGCCAGCAGGACAGGGAACGGCTACACCTTC
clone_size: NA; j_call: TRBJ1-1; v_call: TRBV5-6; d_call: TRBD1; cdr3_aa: CASSFSFRRGGHTEAFF; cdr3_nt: TGTGCCAGCAGCTTTTCCTTTCGCAGAGGGGGCCACACTGAAGCTTTCTTT
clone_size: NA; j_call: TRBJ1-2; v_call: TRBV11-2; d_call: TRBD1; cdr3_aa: CASSLETGLYGYTF; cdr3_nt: TGTGCCAGCAGCCTAGAGACAGGGCTCTATGGCTACACCTTC
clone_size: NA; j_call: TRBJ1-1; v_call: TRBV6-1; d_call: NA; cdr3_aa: CASTLGQNTEAFF; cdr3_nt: TGTGCCAGCACTCTGGGACAGAACACTGAAGCTTTCTTT
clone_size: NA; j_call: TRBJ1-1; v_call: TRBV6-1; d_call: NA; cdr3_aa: CATLIRAITEAFF; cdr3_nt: TGTGCCACTCTGATCAGGGCTATCACTGAAGCTTTCTTT
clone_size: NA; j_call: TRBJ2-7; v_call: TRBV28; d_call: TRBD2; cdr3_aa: CASSSYSGRALNEQYF; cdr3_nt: TGTGCCAGCAGCTCGTACAGCGGGAGGGCCTTAAACGAGCAGTACTTC
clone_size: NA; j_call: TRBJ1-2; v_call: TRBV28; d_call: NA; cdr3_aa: CASSKRGGGNYGYTF; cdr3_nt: TGTGCCAGCAGTAAGAGAGGGGGGGGGAACTATGGCTACACCTTC
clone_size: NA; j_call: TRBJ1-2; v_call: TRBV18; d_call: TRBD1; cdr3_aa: CASSPGDRANYGYTF; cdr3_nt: TGTGCCAGCTCACCGGGCGACAGGGCTAACTATGGCTACACCTTC
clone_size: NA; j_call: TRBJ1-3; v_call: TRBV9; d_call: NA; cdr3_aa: CASSVGREKGNTIYF; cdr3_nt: TGTGCCAGCAGCGTAGGCAGGGAAAAAGGAAACACCATATATTTT
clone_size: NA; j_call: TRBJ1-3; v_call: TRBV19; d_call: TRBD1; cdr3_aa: CASSMPGTGDGNTIYF; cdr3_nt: TGTGCCAGTAGTATGCCTGGGACAGGGGATGGAAACACCATATATTTT
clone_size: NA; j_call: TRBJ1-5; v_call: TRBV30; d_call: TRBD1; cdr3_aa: CAWSVTGNQPQHF; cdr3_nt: TGTGCCTGGAGTGTGACAGGGAACCAGCCCCAGCATTTT
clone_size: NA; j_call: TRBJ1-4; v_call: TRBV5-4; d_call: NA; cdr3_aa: CASSLSGGNEKLFF; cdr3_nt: TGTGCCAGCAGCTTGAGCGGAGGAAATGAAAAACTGTTTTTT
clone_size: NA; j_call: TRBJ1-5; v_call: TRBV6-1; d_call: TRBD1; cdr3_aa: CASSDRDRYQPQHF; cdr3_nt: TGTGCCAGCAGTGACCGGGACAGGTATCAGCCCCAGCATTTT
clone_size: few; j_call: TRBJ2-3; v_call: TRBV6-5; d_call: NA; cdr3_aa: CASSYYQRADTQYF; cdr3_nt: TGTGCCAGCAGTTACTACCAGCGCGCAGATACGCAGTATTTT
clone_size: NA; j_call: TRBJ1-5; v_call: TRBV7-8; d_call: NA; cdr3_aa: CASSLGGGNQPQHF; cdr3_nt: TGTGCCAGCAGCTTAGGGGGGGGCAATCAGCCCCAGCATTTT
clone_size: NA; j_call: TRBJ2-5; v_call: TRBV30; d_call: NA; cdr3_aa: CAWSRGGDLETQYF; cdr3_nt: TGTGCCTGGAGTAGAGGGGGGGATCTGGAGACCCAGTACTTC
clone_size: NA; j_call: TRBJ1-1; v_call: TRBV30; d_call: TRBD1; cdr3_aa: CAWDEGTGWTEAFF; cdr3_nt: TGTGCCTGGGACGAAGGGACAGGGTGGACTGAAGCTTTCTTT
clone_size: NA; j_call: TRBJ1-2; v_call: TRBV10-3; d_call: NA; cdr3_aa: CAIIGTGRERGYTF; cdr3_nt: TGTGCCATCATCGGGACCGGACGGGAGAGGGGCTACACCTTC
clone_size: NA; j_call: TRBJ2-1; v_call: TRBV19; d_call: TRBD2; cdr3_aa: CASSITGVAGGRGEQFF; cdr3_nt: TGTGCCAGTAGTATAACGGGGGTAGCGGGAGGCCGGGGAGAGCAGTTCTTC
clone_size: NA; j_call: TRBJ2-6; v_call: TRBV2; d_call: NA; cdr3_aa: CASSEGGSGANVLTF; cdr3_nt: TGTGCCAGCAGTGAGGGAGGTTCTGGGGCCAACGTCCTGACTTTC
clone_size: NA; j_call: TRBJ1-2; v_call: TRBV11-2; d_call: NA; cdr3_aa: CASSPGVGYTF; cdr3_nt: TGTGCCAGCAGCCCAGGGGTCGGCTACACCTTC
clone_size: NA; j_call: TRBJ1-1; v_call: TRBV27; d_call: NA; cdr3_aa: CASSLLRGGGAEAFF; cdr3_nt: TGTGCCAGCAGTCTTCTTCGGGGGGGAGGGGCTGAAGCTTTCTTT
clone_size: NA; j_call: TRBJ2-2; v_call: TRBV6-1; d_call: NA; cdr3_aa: CASSETNTGELFF; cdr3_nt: TGTGCCAGCAGTGAAACTAACACCGGGGAGCTGTTTTTT
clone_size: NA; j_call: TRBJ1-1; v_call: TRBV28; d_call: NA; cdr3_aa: CASSLAPGTEAFF; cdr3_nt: TGTGCCAGCAGTTTAGCGCCGGGCACTGAAGCTTTCTTT
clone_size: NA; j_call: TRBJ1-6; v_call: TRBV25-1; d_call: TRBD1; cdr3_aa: CASSETGGNNSPLHF; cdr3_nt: TGTGCCAGCAGTGAAACAGGGGGCAATAATTCACCCCTCCACTTT
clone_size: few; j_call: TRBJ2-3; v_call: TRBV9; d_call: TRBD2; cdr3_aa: CASSPFEGTITDTQYF; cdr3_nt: TGTGCCAGCAGCCCTTTCGAGGGGACTATCACAGATACGCAGTATTTT
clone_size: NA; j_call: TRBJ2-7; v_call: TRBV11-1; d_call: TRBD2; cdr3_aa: CASSSLAGGGEQYF; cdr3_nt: TGTGCCAGCAGCTCACTAGCGGGAGGCGGCGAGCAGTACTTC
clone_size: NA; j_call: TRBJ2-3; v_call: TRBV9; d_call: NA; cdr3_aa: CASSAETFTDTQYF; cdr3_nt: TGTGCCAGCAGCGCGGAGACGTTTACAGATACGCAGTATTTT
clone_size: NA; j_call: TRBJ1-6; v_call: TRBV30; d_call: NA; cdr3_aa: CAQASSYNSPLHF; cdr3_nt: TGTGCCCAGGCGAGCTCCTATAATTCACCCCTCCACTTT
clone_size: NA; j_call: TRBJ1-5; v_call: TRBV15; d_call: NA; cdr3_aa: CATSRDSPHSNQPQHF; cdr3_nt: TGTGCCACCAGCAGAGATTCTCCACATAGCAATCAGCCCCAGCATTTT
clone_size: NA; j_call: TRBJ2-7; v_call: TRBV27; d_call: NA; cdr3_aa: CASSLNPSGSYSYEQYF; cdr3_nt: TGTGCCAGCAGTTTAAATCCCTCTGGCAGTTATTCCTACGAGCAGTACTTC
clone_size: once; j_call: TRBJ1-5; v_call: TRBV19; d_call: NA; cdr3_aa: CACQGYNQPQHF; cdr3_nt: TGTGCCTGTCAGGGATACAATCAGCCCCAGCATTTT
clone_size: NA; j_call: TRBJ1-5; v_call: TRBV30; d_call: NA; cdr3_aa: CAWSFTGFSQPQHF; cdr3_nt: TGTGCCTGGAGCTTCACAGGGTTTTCTCAGCCCCAGCATTTT
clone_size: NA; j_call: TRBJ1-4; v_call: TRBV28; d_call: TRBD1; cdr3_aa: CASSLYDRVNEKLFF; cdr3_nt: TGTGCCAGCAGTTTATATGACAGGGTGAATGAAAAACTGTTTTTT
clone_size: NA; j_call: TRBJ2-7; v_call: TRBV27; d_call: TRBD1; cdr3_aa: CASRYSGQASYEQYF; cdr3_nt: TGTGCCAGCAGATATTCAGGACAGGCCTCCTACGAGCAGTACTTC
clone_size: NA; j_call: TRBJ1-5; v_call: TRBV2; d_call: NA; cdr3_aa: CASSEEGNNQPQHF; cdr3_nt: TGTGCCAGCAGTGAAGAGGGGAACAATCAGCCCCAGCATTTT
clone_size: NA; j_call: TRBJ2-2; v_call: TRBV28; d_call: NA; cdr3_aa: CASSKMYLSTGELFF; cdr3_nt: TGTGCCAGCAGTAAAATGTACCTCAGCACCGGGGAGCTGTTTTTT
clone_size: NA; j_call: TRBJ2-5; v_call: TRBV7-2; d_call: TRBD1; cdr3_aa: CASSRDRGLQETQYF; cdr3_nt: TGTGCCAGCAGCCGAGACAGGGGCCTACAAGAGACCCAGTACTTC
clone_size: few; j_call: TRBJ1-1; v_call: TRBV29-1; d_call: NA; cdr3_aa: CSVAGSSGEAFF; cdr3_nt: TGCAGCGTTGCCGGCAGTTCAGGTGAAGCTTTCTTT
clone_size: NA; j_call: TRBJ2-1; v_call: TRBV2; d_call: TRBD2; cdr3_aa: CASSEGASGPYNEQFF; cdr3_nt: TGTGCCAGCAGTGAAGGTGCTAGCGGACCCTACAATGAGCAGTTCTTC
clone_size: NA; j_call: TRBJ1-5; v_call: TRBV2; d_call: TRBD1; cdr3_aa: CASGGTGGYSNQPQHF; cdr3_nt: TGTGCCAGCGGGGGGACAGGGGGTTATAGCAATCAGCCCCAGCATTTT
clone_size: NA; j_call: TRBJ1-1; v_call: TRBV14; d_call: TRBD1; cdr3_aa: CASSLSGGTEAFF; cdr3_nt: TGTGCCAGCAGCCTATCAGGGGGCACTGAAGCTTTCTTT
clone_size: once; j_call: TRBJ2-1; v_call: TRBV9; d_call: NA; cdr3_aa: CASSVAGLAYNEQFF; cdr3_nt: TGTGCCAGCAGCGTAGCTGGGCTAGCGTACAATGAGCAGTTCTTC
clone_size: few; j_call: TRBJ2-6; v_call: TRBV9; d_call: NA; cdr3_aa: CASARVSGANVLTF; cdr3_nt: TGTGCCAGTGCCCGGGTATCCGGGGCCAACGTCCTGACTTTC
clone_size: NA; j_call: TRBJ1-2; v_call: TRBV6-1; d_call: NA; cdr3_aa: CASSDRQNYGYTF; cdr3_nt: TGTGCCAGTAGTGACAGACAGAACTATGGCTACACCTTC
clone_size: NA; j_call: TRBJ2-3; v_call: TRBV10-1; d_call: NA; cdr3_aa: CASSSIGGGSTDTQYF; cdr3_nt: TGCGCCAGCAGTTCCATAGGGGGGGGTAGCACAGATACGCAGTATTTT
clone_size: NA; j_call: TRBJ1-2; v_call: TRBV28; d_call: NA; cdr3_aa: CASSSGNYGYTF; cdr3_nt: TGTGCCAGCAGCTCCGGGAACTATGGCTACACCTTC